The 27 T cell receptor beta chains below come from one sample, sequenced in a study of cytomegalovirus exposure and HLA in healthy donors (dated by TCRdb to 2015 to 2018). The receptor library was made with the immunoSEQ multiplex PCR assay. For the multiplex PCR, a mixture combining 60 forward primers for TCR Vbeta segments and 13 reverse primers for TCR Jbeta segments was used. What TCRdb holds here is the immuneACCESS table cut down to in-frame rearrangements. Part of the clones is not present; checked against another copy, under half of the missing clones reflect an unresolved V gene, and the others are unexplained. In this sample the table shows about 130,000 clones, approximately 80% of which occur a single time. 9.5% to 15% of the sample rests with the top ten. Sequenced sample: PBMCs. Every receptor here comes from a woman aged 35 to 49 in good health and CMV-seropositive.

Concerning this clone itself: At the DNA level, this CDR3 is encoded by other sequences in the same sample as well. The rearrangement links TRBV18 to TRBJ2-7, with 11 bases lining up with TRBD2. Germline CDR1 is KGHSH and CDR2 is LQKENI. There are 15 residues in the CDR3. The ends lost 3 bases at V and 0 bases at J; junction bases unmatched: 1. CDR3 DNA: TGTGCCAGCTCACCCGGGACTAGCGGCTCCTACGAGCAGTACTTC. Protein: CASSPGTSGSYEQYF. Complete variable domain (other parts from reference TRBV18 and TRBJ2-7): NAGVMQNPRHLVRRRGQEARLRCSPMKGHSHVYWYRQLPEEGLKFMVYLQKENIIDESGMPKERFSAEFPKEGPSILRIQQVVRGDSAAYFCASSPGTSGSYEQYFGPGTRLTVT.

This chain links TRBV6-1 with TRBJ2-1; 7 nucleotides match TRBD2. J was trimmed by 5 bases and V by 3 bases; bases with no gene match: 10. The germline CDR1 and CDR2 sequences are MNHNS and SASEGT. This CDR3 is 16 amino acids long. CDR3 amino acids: CASSDFPSGTNNEQFF. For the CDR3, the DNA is TGTGCCAGCAGTGACTTCCCTAGCGGAACTAACAATGAGCAGTTCTTC.

Here the CDR3 reads CASSQGDRGALTF. In DNA form, the CDR3 reads TGTGCCAGCAGCCAAGGTGACAGGGGGGCCCTGACTTTC. This rearrangement joins TRBV14 to TRBJ2-6, with TRBD1 identical over 9 bases. Germline loops: CDR1 SGHDN, CDR2 FVKESK. The trim removed 1 base at V and 15 bases at J, leaving 4 bases unmatched. This CDR3 contains 13 residues.

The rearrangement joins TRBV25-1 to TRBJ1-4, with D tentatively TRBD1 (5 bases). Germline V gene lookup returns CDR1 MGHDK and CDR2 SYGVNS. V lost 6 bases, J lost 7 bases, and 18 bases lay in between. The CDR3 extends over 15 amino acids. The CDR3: CASSWAGGGSEKLFF. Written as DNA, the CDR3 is TGTGCCAGCAGCTGGGCCGGGGGTGGCAGTGAAAAACTGTTTTTT.

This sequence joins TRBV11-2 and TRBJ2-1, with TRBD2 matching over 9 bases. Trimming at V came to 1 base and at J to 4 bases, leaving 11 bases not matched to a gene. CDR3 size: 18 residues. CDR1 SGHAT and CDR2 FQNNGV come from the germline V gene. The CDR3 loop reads CASSLGPGLAGYYNEQFF. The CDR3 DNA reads TGTGCCAGCAGCTTAGGCCCAGGGCTAGCGGGGTATTACAATGAGCAGTTCTTC.

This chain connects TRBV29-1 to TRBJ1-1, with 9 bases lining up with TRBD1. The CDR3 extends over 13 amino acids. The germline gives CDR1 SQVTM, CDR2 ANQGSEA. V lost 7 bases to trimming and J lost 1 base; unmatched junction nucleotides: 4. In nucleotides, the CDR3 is TGCAGCGCGATGGGACAGGGGAACACTGAAGCTTTCTTT. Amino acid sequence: CSAMGQGNTEAFF.

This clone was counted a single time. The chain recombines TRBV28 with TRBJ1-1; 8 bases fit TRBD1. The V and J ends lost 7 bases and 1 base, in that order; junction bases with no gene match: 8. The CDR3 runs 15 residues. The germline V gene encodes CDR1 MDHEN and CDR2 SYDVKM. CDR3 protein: CASTSLDRGNTEAFF. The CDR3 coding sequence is TGTGCCAGCACCTCTCTAGACAGGGGGAACACTGAAGCTTTCTTT.

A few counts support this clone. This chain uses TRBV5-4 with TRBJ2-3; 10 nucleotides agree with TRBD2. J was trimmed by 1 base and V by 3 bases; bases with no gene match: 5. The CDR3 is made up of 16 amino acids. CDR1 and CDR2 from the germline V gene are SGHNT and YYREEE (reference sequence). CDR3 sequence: CASSSLAGEGTDTQYF. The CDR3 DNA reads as TGTGCCAGCAGCTCCCTAGCGGGAGAAGGCACAGATACGCAGTATTTT.

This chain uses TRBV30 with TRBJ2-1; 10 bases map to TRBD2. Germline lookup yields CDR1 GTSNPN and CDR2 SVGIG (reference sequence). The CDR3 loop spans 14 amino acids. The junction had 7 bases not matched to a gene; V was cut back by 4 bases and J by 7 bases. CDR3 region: CAWKPAGGKNEQFF. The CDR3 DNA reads TGTGCCTGGAAACCAGCGGGAGGGAAGAATGAGCAGTTCTTC.

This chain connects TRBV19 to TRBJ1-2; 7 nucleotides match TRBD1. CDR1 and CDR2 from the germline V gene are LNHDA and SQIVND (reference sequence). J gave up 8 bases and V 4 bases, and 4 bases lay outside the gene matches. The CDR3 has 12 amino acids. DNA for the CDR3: TGTGCCAGTAGTACCCGACAGGGCGGCTACACCTTC. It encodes CASSTRQGGYTF.

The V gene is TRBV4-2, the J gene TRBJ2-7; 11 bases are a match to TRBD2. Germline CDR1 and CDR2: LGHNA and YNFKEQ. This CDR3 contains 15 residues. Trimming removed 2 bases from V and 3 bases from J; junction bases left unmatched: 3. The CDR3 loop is CASSQWLAGGYEQYF. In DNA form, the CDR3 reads TGTGCCAGCAGCCAATGGCTAGCGGGAGGCTACGAGCAGTACTTC.

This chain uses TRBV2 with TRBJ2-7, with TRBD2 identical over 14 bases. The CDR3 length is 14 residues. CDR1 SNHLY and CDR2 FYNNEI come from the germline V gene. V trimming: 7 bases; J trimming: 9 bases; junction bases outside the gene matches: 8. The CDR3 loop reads CASTPGLAGVGQYF. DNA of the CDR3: TGTGCCAGCACCCCGGGACTAGCGGGAGTAGGGCAGTACTTC.

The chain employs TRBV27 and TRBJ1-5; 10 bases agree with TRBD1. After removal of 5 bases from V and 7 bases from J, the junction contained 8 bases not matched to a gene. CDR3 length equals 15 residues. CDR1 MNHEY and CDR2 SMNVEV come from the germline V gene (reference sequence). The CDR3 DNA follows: TGTGCCAGCAGTCTGGGACAGGGGTTCAGACAGCCCCAGCATTTT. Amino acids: CASSLGQGFRQPQHF.

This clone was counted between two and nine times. The CDR3 here is CASTSLLNEQFF. In nucleotides, the CDR3 is TGTGCCAGCACCTCCCTTTTGAATGAGCAGTTCTTC. The V and J genes are TRBV28 and TRBJ2-1; D not certain. This CDR3 has 12 residues. V was shortened by 7 bases and J by 7 bases, with 11 bases between the two germline ends. Germline CDR1 reads MDHEN; CDR2 reads SYDVKM.

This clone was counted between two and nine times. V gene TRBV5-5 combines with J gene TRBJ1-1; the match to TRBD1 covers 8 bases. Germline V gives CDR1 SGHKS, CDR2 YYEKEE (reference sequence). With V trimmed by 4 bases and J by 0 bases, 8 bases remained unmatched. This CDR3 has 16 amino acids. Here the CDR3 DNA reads TGTGCCAGCAGCGCAAGACAGGGGCTTCTGAACACTGAAGCTTTCTTT. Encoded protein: CASSARQGLLNTEAFF.

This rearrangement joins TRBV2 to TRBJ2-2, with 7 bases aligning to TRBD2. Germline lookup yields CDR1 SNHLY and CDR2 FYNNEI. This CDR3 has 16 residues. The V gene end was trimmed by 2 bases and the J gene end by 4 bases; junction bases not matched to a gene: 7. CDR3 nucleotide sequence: TGTGCCAGCAGTGAATTGCGGGAGTGGAGCACCGGGGAGCTGTTTTTT. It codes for CASSELREWSTGELFF.

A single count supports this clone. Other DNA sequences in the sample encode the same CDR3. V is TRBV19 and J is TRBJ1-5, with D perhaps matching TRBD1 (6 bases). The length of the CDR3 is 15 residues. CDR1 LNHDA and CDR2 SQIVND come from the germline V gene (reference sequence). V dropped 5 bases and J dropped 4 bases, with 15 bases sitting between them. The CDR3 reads CASSESRGRNQPQHF. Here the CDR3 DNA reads TGTGCCAGTAGTGAGTCCAGGGGAAGGAATCAGCCCCAGCATTTT.

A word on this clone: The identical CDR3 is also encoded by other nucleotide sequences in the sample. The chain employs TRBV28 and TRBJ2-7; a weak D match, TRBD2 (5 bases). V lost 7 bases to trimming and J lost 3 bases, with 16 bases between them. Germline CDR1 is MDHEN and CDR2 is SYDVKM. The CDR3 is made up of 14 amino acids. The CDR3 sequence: CASKWTGSGYEQYF. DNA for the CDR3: TGTGCCAGCAAATGGACGGGGAGTGGCTACGAGCAGTACTTC. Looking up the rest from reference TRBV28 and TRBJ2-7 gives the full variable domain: DVKVTQSSRYLVKRTGEKVFLECVQDMDHENMFWYRQDPGLGLRLIYFSYDVKMKEKGDIPEGYSVSREKKERFSLILESASTNQTSMYLCASKWTGSGYEQYFGPGTRLTVT.

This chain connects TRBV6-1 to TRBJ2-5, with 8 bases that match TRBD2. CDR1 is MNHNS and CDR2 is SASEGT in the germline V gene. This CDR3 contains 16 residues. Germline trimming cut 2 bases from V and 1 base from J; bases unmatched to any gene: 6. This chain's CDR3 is CASSEPRGGVQETQYF. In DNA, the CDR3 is TGTGCCAGCAGTGAACCCCGGGGGGGCGTCCAAGAGACCCAGTACTTC.

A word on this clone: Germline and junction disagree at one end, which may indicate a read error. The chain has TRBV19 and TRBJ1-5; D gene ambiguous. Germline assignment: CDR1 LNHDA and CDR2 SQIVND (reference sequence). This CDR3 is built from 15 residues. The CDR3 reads CASSISDTSHQSQHF. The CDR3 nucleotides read TGTGCCAGTAGTATTAGTGACACCTCGCATCAGTCCCAGCATTTT.

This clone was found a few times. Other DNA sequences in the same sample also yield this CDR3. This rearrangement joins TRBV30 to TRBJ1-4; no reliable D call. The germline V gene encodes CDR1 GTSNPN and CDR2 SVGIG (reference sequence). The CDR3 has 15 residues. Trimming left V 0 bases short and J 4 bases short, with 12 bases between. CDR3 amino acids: CAWSVPGGGNEKLFF. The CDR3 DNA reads TGTGCCTGGAGTGTACCCGGCGGTGGTAATGAAAAACTGTTTTTT.

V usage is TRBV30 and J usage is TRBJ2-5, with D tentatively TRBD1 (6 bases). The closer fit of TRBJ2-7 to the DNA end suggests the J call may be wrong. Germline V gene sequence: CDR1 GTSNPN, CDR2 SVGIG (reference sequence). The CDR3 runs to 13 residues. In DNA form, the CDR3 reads TGTGCCTGGACCACAGGGCTTTCCCGCGAGCAGTACTTC. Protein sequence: CAWTTGLSREQYF.

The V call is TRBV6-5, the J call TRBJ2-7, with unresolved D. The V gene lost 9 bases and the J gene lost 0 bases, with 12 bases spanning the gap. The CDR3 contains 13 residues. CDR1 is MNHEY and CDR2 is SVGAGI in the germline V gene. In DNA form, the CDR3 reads TGTGCCAGTAGTCTAACCTTCTCCTACGAGCAGTACTTC. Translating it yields CASSLTFSYEQYF.

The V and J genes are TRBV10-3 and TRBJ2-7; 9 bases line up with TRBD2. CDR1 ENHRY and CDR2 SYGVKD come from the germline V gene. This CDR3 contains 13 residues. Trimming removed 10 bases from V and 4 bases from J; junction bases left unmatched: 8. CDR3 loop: CASRLADRYEQYF. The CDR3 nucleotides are TGTGCCAGTAGACTAGCGGATAGATACGAGCAGTACTTC.

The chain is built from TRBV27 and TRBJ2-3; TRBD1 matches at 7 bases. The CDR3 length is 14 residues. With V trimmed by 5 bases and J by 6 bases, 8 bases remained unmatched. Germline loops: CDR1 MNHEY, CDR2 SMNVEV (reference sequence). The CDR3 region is CASSPDRAGDTQYF. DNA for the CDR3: TGTGCCAGCAGTCCCGACAGGGCCGGGGATACGCAGTATTTT.

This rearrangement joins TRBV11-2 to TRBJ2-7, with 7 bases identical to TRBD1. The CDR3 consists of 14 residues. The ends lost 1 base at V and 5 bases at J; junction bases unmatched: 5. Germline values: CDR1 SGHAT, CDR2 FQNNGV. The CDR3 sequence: CASSLGTGVDEQYF. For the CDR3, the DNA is TGTGCCAGCAGCTTAGGAACAGGGGTAGACGAGCAGTACTTC.

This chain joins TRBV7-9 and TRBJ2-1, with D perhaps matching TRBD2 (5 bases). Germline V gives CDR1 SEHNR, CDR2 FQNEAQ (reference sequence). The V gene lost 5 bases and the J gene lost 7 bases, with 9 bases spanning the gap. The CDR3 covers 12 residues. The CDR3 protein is CASSLTRNEQFF. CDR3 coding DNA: TGTGCCAGCAGCCTTACTAGAAATGAGCAGTTCTTC.